The source of this T cell receptor beta chain is a study of blood T cell repertoires in COVID-19. As for the study in general: Sources were T cells, B-cell-depleted T cells, or PBMCs; the material itself was cDNA or gDNA.

The V and J ends lost 1 base and 0 bases, in that order; junction bases with no gene match: 2. This CDR3 has 16 residues. Germline values: CDR1 LGHNA, CDR2 YSLEER. The Seattle patients, enrolled during active infection, were followed longitudinally. Authors' processing steps: Nucleated cell counts were estimated from reference gene primer amplification. Sequencing used immunoSEQ multiplex PCR; TCRdb keeps in-frame clones, though not all of them. V, J and clone size were drawn from that table, and D and trimming were deduced from the DNA. The data show approximately 64,000 clones, 88% seen once. This chain links TRBV4-3 with TRBJ2-5; 10 nucleotides line up with TRBD2. The sequence was collected from a woman aged 55-70 years with COVID-19, enrolled during active disease. Sequences were obtained from peripheral blood. As DNA, the CDR3 is TGCGCCAGCAGCCAAGCTAGCGGGGGACACCAAGAGACCCAGTACTTC. As protein: CASSQASGGHQETQYF.